This T cell receptor (beta chain) stems from a study of OX40 agonist ivuxolimab in advanced cancers. On the study more broadly: Ivuxolimab was delivered to patients intravenously every 2 weeks at doses spanning 0.01 to 10 mg/kg. Enrollees could have had prior anti-PD-1, anti-PD-L1 or anti-CTLA-4 therapy, which about 42% had received.

V lost 1 base, J lost 14 bases, and 15 bases lay in between. Germline loops: CDR1 SGHVS, CDR2 FQNEAQ. This CDR3 is built from 14 residues. A single count supports this clone. Its antigen is unknown. The study's findings and limits: The authors did not determine the antigen specificity of the expanded peripheral T cells. Normalized expansion of T-cell clones was also low for some nonresponders.

Sequencing used immunoSEQ multiplex PCR; TCRdb keeps in-frame clones, though not all of them. The data show 35,000 to 50,000 clones, about nine tenths seen once. V usage is TRBV7-8 and J usage is TRBJ1-6; D not certain. The TCR originated in an adult with an advanced solid tumor such as melanoma, head and neck, liver or kidney cancer. The sequences come from CD4+ or CD8+ T cells sorted from blood, collected in a trial of the OX40 agonist ivuxolimab. CDR3 protein: CASSLGTGIPTLHF. The CDR3 DNA sequence: TGTGCCAGCAGCTTAGGGACCGGCATTCCCACCCTCCACTTT.